The present TCR beta chain was sequenced within a study of response to subunit inactivated influenza vaccine. This clonotype was seen many times. The germline V gene encodes CDR1 DFQATT and CDR2 SNEGSKA (reference sequence). V shed 7 bases and J shed 4 bases, with 18 bases lying between them. The CDR3 length is 14 residues. MiXCR, run by TCRdb on the RT-PCR reads, gives a single entry per CDR3 protein. The table records 700,000 to 800,000 distinct CDR3 sequences, roughly 20% of them present only once. This sequence joins TRBV20-1 and TRBJ2-3, with D possibly being TRBD2 (5 bases). The sequencing used PBMCs from blood, collected about 5 days after vaccination. The receptor was isolated from a man in his forties or fifties who received an inactivated influenza vaccine. The CDR3 DNA reads as TGCAGTGTCCCCGGACTTCCGAGGGCAGATACGCAGTATTTT. It translates to CSVPGLPRADTQYF.